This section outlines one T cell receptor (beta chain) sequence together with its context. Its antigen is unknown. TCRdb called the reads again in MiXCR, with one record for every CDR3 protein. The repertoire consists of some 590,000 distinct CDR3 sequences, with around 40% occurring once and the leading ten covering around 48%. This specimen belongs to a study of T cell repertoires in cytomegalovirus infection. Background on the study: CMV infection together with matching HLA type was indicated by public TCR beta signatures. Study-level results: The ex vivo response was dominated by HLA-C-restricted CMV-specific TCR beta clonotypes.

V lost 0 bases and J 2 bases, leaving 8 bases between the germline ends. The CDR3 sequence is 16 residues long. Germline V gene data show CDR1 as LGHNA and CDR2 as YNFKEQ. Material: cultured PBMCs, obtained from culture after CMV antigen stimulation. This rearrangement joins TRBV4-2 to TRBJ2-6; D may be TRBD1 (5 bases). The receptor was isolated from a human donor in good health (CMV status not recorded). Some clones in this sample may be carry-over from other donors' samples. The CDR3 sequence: CASSQEGAAGANVLTF. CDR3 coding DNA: TGTGCCAGCAGCCAAGAAGGGGCGGCTGGGGCCAACGTCCTGACTTTC.